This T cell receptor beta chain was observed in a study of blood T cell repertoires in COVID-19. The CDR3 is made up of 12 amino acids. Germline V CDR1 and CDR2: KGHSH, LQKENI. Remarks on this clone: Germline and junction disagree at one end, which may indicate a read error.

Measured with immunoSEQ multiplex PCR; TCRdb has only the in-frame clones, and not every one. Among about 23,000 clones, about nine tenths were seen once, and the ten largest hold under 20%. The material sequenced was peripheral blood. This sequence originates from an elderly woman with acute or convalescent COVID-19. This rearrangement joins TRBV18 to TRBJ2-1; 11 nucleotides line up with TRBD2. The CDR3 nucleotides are TGTGCCAGCTCACCAGGGACTAGCGGAACGCTCTTC. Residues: CASSPGTSGTLF.